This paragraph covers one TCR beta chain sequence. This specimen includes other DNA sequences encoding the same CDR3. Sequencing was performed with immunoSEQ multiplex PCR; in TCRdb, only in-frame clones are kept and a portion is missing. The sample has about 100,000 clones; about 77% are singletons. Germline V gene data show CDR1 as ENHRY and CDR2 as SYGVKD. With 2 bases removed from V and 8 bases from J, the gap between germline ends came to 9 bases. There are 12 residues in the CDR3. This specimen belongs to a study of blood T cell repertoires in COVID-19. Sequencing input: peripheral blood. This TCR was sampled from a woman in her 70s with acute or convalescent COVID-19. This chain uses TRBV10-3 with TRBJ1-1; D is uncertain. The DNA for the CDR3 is TGTGCCATCAGTGAGGGCCCACCAGAAGCTTTCTTT. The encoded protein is CAISEGPPEAFF.